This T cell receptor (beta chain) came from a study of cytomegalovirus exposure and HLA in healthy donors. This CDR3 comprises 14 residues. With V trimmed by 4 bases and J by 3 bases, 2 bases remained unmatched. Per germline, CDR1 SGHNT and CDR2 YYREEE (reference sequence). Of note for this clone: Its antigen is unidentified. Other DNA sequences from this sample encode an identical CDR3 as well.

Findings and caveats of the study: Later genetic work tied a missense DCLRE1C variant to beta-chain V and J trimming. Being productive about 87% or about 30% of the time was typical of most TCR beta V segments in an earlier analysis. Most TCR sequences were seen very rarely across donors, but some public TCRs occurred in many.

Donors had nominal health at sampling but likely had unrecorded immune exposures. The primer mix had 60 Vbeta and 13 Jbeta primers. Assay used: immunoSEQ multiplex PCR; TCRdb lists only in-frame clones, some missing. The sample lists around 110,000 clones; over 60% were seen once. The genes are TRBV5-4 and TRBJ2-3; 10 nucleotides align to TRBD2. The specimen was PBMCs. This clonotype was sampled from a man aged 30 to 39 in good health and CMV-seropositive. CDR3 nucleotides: TGTGCCAGCAGCCTGACTAGCGGGACAGATACGCAGTATTTT. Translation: CASSLTSGTDTQYF.